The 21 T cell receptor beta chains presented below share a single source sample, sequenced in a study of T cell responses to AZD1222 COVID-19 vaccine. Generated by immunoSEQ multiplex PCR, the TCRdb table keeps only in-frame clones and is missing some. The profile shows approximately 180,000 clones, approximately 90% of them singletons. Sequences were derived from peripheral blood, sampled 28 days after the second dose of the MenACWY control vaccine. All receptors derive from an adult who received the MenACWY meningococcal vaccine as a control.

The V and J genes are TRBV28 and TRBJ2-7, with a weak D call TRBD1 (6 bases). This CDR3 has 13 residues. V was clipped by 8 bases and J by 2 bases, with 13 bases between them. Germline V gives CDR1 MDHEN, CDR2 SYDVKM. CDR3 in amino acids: CASSPRTAYEQYF. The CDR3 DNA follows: TGTGCCAGCTCTCCCCGGACAGCCTACGAGCAGTACTTC.

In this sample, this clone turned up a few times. The chain's CDR3 is CASSEEARGIAFF. The CDR3 region has the DNA TGTGCCAGCAGTGAAGAGGCTCGTGGTATAGCTTTCTTT. The chain is built from TRBV6-1 and TRBJ1-1; D gene ambiguous. The ends were cut back, 1 base at V and 10 bases at J, with 13 bases in the middle. The germline V gene has CDR1 MNHNS and CDR2 SASEGT. CDR3 length: 13 amino acids.

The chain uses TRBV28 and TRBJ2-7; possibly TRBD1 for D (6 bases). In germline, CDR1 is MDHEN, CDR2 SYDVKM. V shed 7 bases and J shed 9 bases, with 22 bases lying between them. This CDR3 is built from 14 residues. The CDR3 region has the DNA TGTGCCAGCAAACCCGGACAGTTTTTCGGAGGGCAGTACTTC. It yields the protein CASKPGQFFGGQYF.

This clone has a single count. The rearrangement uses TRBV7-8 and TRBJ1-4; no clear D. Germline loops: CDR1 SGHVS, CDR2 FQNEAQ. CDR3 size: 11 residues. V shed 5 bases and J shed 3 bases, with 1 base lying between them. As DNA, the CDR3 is TGTGCCAGCAGCCCTAATGAAAAACTGTTTTTT. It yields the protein CASSPNEKLFF.

CDR3 in amino acids: CASSPARGGGNTIYF. The DNA of the CDR3 is TGTGCCAGCAGCCCCGCCCGGGGCGGTGGAAACACCATATATTTT. This chain links TRBV13 with TRBJ1-3, with D possibly being TRBD1 (5 bases). This CDR3 is 15 amino acids long. Deletions cut 5 bases from V and 3 bases from J, with 14 bases between. The germline gives CDR1 PRHDT, CDR2 FYEKMQ (reference sequence).

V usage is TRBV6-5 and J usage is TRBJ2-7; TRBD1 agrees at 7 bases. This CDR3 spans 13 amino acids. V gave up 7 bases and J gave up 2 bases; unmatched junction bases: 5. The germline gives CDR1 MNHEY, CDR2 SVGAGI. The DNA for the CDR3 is TGTGCCAGCACAGGGGGAAGTCCCTACGAGCAGTACTTC. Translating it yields CASTGGSPYEQYF.

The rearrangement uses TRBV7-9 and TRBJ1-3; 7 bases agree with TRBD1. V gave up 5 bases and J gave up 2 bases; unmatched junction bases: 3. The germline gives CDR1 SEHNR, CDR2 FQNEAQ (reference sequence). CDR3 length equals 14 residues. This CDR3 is CASSPRGAGNTIYF. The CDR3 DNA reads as TGTGCCAGCAGCCCCAGGGGGGCTGGAAACACCATATATTTT.

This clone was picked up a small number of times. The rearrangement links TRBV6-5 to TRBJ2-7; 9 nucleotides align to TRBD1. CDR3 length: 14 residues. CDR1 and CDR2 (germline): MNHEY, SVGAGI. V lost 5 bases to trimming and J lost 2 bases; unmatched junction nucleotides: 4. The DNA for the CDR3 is TGTGCCAGCAGTAGGACAGGGGTGGCCTACGAGCAGTACTTC. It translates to CASSRTGVAYEQYF.

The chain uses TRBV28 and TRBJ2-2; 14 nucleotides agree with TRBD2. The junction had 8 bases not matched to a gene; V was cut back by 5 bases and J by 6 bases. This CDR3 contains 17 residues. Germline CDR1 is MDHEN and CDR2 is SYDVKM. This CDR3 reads CASSGDRLAGGAGELFF. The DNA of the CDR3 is TGTGCCAGCAGTGGGGATCGACTAGCGGGAGGGGCCGGGGAGCTGTTTTTT.

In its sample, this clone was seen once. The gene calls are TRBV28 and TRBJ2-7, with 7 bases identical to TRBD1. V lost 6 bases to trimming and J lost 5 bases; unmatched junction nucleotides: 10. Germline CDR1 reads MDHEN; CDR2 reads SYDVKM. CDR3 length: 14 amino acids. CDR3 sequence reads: CASSPPDRSHEQYF. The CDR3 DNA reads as TGTGCCAGCAGCCCTCCGGACAGGTCCCACGAGCAGTACTTC.

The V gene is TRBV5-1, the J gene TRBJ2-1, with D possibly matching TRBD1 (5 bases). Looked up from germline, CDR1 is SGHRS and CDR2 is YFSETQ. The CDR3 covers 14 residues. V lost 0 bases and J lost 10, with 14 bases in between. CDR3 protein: CASSLGAPTGEQFF. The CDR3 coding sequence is TGCGCCAGCAGCTTGGGGGCGCCAACAGGAGAGCAGTTCTTC.

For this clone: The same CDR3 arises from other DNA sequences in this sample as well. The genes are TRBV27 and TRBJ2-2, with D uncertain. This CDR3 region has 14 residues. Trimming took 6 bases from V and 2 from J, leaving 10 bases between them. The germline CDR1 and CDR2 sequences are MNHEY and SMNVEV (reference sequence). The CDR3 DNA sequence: TGTGCCAGCAGCCTAGGTCCTAACACCGGGGAGCTGTTTTTT. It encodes CASSLGPNTGELFF.

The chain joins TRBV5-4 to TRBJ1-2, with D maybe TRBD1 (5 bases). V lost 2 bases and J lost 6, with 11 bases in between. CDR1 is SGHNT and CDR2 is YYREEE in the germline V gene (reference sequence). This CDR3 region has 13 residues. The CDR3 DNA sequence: TGTGCCAGCAGCTTAACAGGAATTGATGGCTACACCTTC. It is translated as CASSLTGIDGYTF.

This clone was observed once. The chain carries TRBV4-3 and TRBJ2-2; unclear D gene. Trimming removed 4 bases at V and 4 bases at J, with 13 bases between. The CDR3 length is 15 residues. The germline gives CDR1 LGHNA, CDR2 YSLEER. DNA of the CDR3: TGCGCCAGCAGCCTTTCGGCGGTAACCACCGGGGAGCTGTTTTTT. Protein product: CASSLSAVTTGELFF.

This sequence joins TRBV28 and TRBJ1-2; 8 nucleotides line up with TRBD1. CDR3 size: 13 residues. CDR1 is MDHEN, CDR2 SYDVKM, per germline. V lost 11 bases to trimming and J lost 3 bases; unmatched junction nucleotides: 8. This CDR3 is CAGRQGSDYGYTF. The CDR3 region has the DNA TGTGCCGGCCGACAGGGGTCCGACTATGGCTACACCTTC.

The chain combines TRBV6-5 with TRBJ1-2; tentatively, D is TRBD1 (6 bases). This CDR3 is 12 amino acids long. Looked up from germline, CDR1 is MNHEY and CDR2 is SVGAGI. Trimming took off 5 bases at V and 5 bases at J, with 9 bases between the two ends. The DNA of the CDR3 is TGTGCCAGCAGTCAGGGGTTTTATGGCTACACCTTC. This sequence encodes CASSQGFYGYTF.

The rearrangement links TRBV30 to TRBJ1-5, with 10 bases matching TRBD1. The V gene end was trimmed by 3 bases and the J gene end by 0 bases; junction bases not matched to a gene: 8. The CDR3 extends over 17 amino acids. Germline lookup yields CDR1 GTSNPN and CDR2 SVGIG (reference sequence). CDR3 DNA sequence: TGTGCCTGGAGCCCAAAGACAGGGGGCGTTAGCAATCAGCCCCAGCATTTT. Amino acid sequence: CAWSPKTGGVSNQPQHF.

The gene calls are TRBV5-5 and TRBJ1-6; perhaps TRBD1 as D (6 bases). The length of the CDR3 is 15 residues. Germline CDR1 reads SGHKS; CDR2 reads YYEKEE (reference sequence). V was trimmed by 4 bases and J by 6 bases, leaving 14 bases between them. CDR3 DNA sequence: TGTGCCAGCAGCCCGGAAGGGGGGCGTAATTCACCCCTCCACTTT. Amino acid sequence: CASSPEGGRNSPLHF.

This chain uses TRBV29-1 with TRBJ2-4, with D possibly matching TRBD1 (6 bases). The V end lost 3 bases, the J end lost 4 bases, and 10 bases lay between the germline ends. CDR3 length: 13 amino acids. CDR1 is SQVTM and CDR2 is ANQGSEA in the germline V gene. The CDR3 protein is CSVDGTSKNIQYF. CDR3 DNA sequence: TGCAGCGTTGACGGGACAAGTAAAAACATTCAGTACTTC.

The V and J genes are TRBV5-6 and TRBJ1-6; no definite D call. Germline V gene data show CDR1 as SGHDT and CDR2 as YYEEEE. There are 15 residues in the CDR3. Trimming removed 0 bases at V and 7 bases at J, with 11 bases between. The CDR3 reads CASSLGQITNSPLHF. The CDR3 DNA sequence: TGTGCCAGCAGCTTGGGGCAGATCACAAATTCACCCCTCCACTTT.

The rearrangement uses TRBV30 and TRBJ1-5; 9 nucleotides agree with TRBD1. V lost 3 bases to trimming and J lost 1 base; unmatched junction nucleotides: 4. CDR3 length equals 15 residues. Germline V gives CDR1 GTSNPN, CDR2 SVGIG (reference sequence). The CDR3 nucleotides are TGTGCCTGGAGGGACAGGGGAAGAAGCAATCAGCCCCAGCATTTT. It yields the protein CAWRDRGRSNQPQHF.